Listed below are T cell receptor beta chains from one sample, sequenced in a study of chemoradiotherapy in HPV16-positive cancers. Produced via immunoSEQ multiplex PCR; TCRdb's table is partial and in-frame only. The data show about 53,000 clones, about nine tenths seen once. The specimen was blood, collected from a patient who underwent chemoradiotherapy. The source of these receptors is a human donor with HPV-associated anogenital cancer. CDR3s include the opening cysteine and the closing phenylalanine or tryptophan. D genes are given only for firm matches. The size of a clone is reported for some rows only, either as once, few or many, or as a class for expanded clones.

J gene: TRBJ1-1; D gene: .; V gene: TRBV30; clone size: .; CDR3 DNA: TGTGCCTGGAGTACCACCGGGAACACTGAAGCTTTCTTT; CDR3 protein: CAWSTTGNTEAFF
J gene: TRBJ2-7; D gene: .; V gene: TRBV7-6; clone size: .; CDR3 DNA: TGTGCCAGCAGCTTAGGTGGTATCCTCGAGCAGTACTTC; CDR3 protein: CASSLGGILEQYF
J gene: TRBJ2-7; D gene: TRBD1; V gene: TRBV7-9; clone size: .; CDR3 DNA: TGTGCCAGCAGCCGACCCCCCATCGGGGACAGGGGACACGAGCAGTACTTC; CDR3 protein: CASSRPPIGDRGHEQYF
J gene: TRBJ1-3; D gene: TRBD1; V gene: TRBV5-4; clone size: once; CDR3 DNA: TGTGCCAGCAGCTTACCGACAGGGGGCGCTTCTGGAAACACCATATATTTT; CDR3 protein: CASSLPTGGASGNTIYF
J gene: TRBJ2-1; D gene: TRBD2; V gene: TRBV9; clone size: .; CDR3 DNA: TGTGCCAGCAGCGCGGGGGGACTAGCGGTCAATGAGCAGTTCTTC; CDR3 protein: CASSAGGLAVNEQFF
J gene: TRBJ2-5; D gene: TRBD2; V gene: TRBV19; clone size: .; CDR3 DNA: TGTGCCAGTAGGACTAGCGGGGGGGCCGGGGAGACCCAGTACTTC; CDR3 protein: CASRTSGGAGETQYF
J gene: TRBJ2-1; D gene: TRBD2; V gene: TRBV30; clone size: .; CDR3 DNA: TGTGCCTGGAGTGTAACGGGGGGGGTCAATGAGCAGTTCTTC; CDR3 protein: CAWSVTGGVNEQFF
J gene: TRBJ2-7; D gene: TRBD2; V gene: TRBV6-5; clone size: .; CDR3 DNA: TGTGCCAGCAGCCGCGGACTAGCGAGCTACGAGCAGTACTTC; CDR3 protein: CASSRGLASYEQYF
J gene: TRBJ2-3; D gene: .; V gene: TRBV7-9; clone size: .; CDR3 DNA: TGTGCCAGCAGCTTTGGGACCACGGGGGACACAGATACGCAGTATTTT; CDR3 protein: CASSFGTTGDTDTQYF
J gene: TRBJ1-1; D gene: TRBD1; V gene: TRBV6-5; clone size: .; CDR3 DNA: TGTGCCAGCAGTTCCCTACAGGGGGCAGGGATCACTGAAGCTTTCTTT; CDR3 protein: CASSSLQGAGITEAFF
J gene: TRBJ1-2; D gene: .; V gene: TRBV7-6; clone size: .; CDR3 DNA: TGTGCCAGCAGCCCGACCGGACGTGGCACCCCAACCTTC; CDR3 protein: CASSPTGRGTPTF
J gene: TRBJ1-2; D gene: .; V gene: TRBV15; clone size: .; CDR3 DNA: TGTGCCACCAGCAGAGAAGGGACACGGTCGTCTAACTATGGCTACACCTTC; CDR3 protein: CATSREGTRSSNYGYTF
J gene: TRBJ1-5; D gene: .; V gene: TRBV7-2; clone size: .; CDR3 DNA: TGTGCCAGCAGCTTTGACAGCCGCAATCAGCCCCAGCATTTT; CDR3 protein: CASSFDSRNQPQHF
J gene: TRBJ2-5; D gene: .; V gene: TRBV4-3; clone size: once; CDR3 DNA: TGCGCCAGCAGCCAAGATCTAGTTCATTGTAAAAGGCGCAATCGGTACTTC; CDR3 protein: CASSQDLVHCKRRNRYF
J gene: TRBJ2-2; D gene: .; V gene: TRBV30; clone size: .; CDR3 DNA: TGTGCCTGGAGGGTCACTCTCTTTACCGGGGAGCTGTTTTTT; CDR3 protein: CAWRVTLFTGELFF
J gene: TRBJ2-2; D gene: .; V gene: TRBV14; clone size: .; CDR3 DNA: TGTGCCAGCAGCCTCGGCGGCCCGAACACCGGGGAGCTGTTTTTT; CDR3 protein: CASSLGGPNTGELFF
J gene: TRBJ2-7; D gene: .; V gene: TRBV5-1; clone size: .; CDR3 DNA: TGCGCCAGCAGCTTGACGGGGGCTGGGTACGAGCAGTACTTC; CDR3 protein: CASSLTGAGYEQYF
J gene: TRBJ1-3; D gene: .; V gene: TRBV15; clone size: .; CDR3 DNA: TGTGCCACCAGCAGAGATCGAACTAATGGAAACACCATATATTTT; CDR3 protein: CATSRDRTNGNTIYF
J gene: TRBJ1-1; D gene: .; V gene: TRBV5-1; clone size: .; CDR3 DNA: TGCGCCAGCAGCCCGGAGGCGGTTGGGACTGAAGCTTTCTTT; CDR3 protein: CASSPEAVGTEAFF
J gene: TRBJ2-2; D gene: .; V gene: TRBV21-1; clone size: .; CDR3 DNA: TGTGCCAGCAGCAAACGACAAAGGGAGAACACCGGGGAGCTGTTTTTT; CDR3 protein: CASSKRQRENTGELFF
J gene: TRBJ1-5; D gene: TRBD1; V gene: TRBV6-5; clone size: .; CDR3 DNA: TGTGCCAGCAGTCCCAGGGGGTCGCATCAGCCCCAGCATTTT; CDR3 protein: CASSPRGSHQPQHF
J gene: TRBJ2-1; D gene: TRBD2; V gene: TRBV19; clone size: .; CDR3 DNA: TGTGCCAGTAGTATGGGGGGACTAGGAGTTAGTGAGCAGTTCTTC; CDR3 protein: CASSMGGLGVSEQFF
J gene: TRBJ2-1; D gene: .; V gene: TRBV9; clone size: .; CDR3 DNA: TGTGCCAGCAGCGTAGCGTTGGGCGGGACCCCGAATGAGCAGTTCTTC; CDR3 protein: CASSVALGGTPNEQFF
J gene: TRBJ1-2; D gene: .; V gene: TRBV30; clone size: .; CDR3 DNA: TGTGCCTGGAGTCCTAAAGCACATAACTATGGCTACACCTTC; CDR3 protein: CAWSPKAHNYGYTF
J gene: TRBJ1-2; D gene: .; V gene: TRBV6-5; clone size: .; CDR3 DNA: TGTGCCAGCAGTTACTCACGCGGGACAAACTATGGCTACACCTTC; CDR3 protein: CASSYSRGTNYGYTF
J gene: TRBJ2-7; D gene: TRBD1; V gene: TRBV6-6; clone size: .; CDR3 DNA: TGTGCCAGCAGTTACGGACCGGGACAGGGCTACGAGCAGTACTTC; CDR3 protein: CASSYGPGQGYEQYF
J gene: TRBJ1-1; D gene: TRBD1; V gene: TRBV10-3; clone size: .; CDR3 DNA: TGTGCCACGACAGGACAGGGGAACACTGAAGCTTTCTTT; CDR3 protein: CATTGQGNTEAFF
J gene: TRBJ2-5; D gene: .; V gene: TRBV6-6; clone size: .; CDR3 DNA: TGTGCCAGCGCCCAATCCGGGACTAACAAGGGGGCCCAGTACTTC; CDR3 protein: CASAQSGTNKGAQYF